What follows are 23 T cell receptor beta chains derived from one specimen sequenced in a study of a mutant IDH1 vaccine in newly diagnosed glioma. The repertoire was sequenced with immunoSEQ multiplex PCR; TCRdb's copy has only in-frame clones and lacks some. The table shows tens of thousands of clones, with about 80% occurring only once. What these receptors recognize is not known. Sample time point: week 23, last vaccination. Vaccination used 300 ug of mutant IDH1 20-mer peptide per dose, with topical imiquimod. The source was PBMCs, collected from a glioma patient whose treatment included an IDH1 peptide vaccine. Receptors originate from a man in his forties or fifties with glioma.

The chain employs TRBV10-3 and TRBJ2-2; no definite D call. Germline V gene lookup returns CDR1 ENHRY and CDR2 SYGVKD. Trimming stripped 7 bases from V and 8 bases from J, with 11 bases between. CDR3 length equals 12 residues. As DNA, the CDR3 is TGTGCCATCACTGCCGAATGGGGGGAGCTGTTTTTT. This sequence encodes CAITAEWGELFF.

The J gene is TRBJ2-7, the V gene TRBV6-5; D is undetermined. Germline CDR1 reads MNHEY; CDR2 reads SVGAGI. This CDR3 has 15 amino acids. V was cut by 0 bases and J by 2 bases, with 11 bases left in between. This CDR3 is CASSYSTDGTYEQYF. In DNA, the CDR3 is TGTGCCAGCAGTTACTCCACTGACGGAACCTACGAGCAGTACTTC.

This sequence joins TRBV27 and TRBJ2-7; perhaps TRBD1 as D (6 bases). Deletions cut 5 bases from V and 13 bases from J, with 15 bases between. CDR1 is MNHEY and CDR2 is SMNVEV in the germline V gene (reference sequence). The CDR3 totals 11 residues. This CDR3 is CASSANRVFYF. CDR3 coding DNA: TGTGCCAGCAGTGCAAACAGGGTTTTCTACTTC.

CDR3 DNA: TGTGCCAGCTCACCACCTAGCGGGGGGTACACCGGGGAGCTGTTTTTT. This gives the protein CASSPPSGGYTGELFF. The chain is built from TRBV18 and TRBJ2-2, with TRBD2 matching over 10 bases. Trimming cost V 0 bases and J 3 bases; bases outside gene matches: 1. Germline V lookup: CDR1 KGHSH, CDR2 LQKENI. The CDR3 contains 16 residues.

This chain links TRBV30 with TRBJ2-1, with 11 bases fitting TRBD2. Unmatched junction bases numbered 13, after V lost 2 bases and J lost 16 bases. This CDR3 has 14 residues. Germline assignment: CDR1 GTSNPN and CDR2 SVGIG (reference sequence). The CDR3 loop reads CAWSKGNLAGGEFF. CDR3 in DNA: TGTGCCTGGAGTAAGGGGAACTTAGCGGGGGGGGAATTCTTC. The whole variable domain, filled in from reference TRBV30 and TRBJ2-1, reads SQTIHQWPATLVQPVGSPLSLECTVEGTSNPNLYWYRQAAGRGLQLLFYSVGIGQISSEVPQNLSASRPQDRQFILSSKKLLLSDSGFYLCAWSKGNLAGGEFFGPGTRLTVL.

The chain is built from TRBV5-4 and TRBJ2-7, with 7 bases aligning to TRBD1. V lost 3 bases to trimming and J lost 5 bases; unmatched junction nucleotides: 8. The CDR3 is 14 residues long. Looked up from germline, CDR1 is SGHNT and CDR2 is YYREEE (reference sequence). CDR3 nucleotides: TGTGCCAGCAGCTCTACCGACAGGGACCACGAGCAGTACTTC. It yields the protein CASSSTDRDHEQYF.

The V call is TRBV1, the J call TRBJ2-1; the table's TRBD1 call for D was not verified on the DNA. TRBV1 is tagged as a pseudogene. This CDR3 contains 20 residues. The CDR3 reads CTSSQADPATGAPSYNEQFF. The CDR3 bases are TGCACCAGCAGCCAAGCGGACCCCGCGACAGGGGCTCCCTCCTACAATGAGCAGTTCTTC.

The chain recombines TRBV6-6 with TRBJ1-5; no firm D call. Trimming cost V 4 bases and J 6 bases, with 13 bases left between them. This CDR3 comprises 14 residues. CDR1 and CDR2 from the germline V gene are MNHNY and SVGAGI (reference sequence). The CDR3 is CASSWAPGSQPQHF. In DNA form, the CDR3 reads TGTGCCAGCAGTTGGGCCCCGGGGAGTCAGCCCCAGCATTTT.

This clone has more than one count but fewer than ten. The rearrangement links TRBV5-6 to TRBJ1-1; D is uncertain. CDR1 is SGHDT and CDR2 is YYEEEE in the germline V gene. The CDR3 consists of 14 residues. The germline V and J ends were trimmed by 4 bases and 0 bases, with 10 bases remaining between them. The DNA of the CDR3 is TGTGCCAGCAGCCTAGGACTGATGAACACTGAAGCTTTCTTT. Amino acids: CASSLGLMNTEAFF.

The J gene is TRBJ2-1, the V gene TRBV19, with 12 nucleotides matching TRBD1. CDR1 and CDR2 from the germline V gene are LNHDA and SQIVND (reference sequence). Trimming removed 3 bases from V and 10 bases from J; junction bases left unmatched: 4. The length of the CDR3 is 14 residues. The CDR3, as DNA: TGTGCCAGTAGTATGGGACAGGGGGCCAGAGAGCAGTTCTTC. Amino acids: CASSMGQGAREQFF.

This clone was counted between two and nine times. The chain employs TRBV6-6 and TRBJ1-5; D not certain. CDR3 length equals 13 residues. The germline CDR1 and CDR2 sequences are MNHNY and SVGAGI (reference sequence). Trimming pared 5 bases from V and 4 bases from J, leaving 9 bases between. CDR3 loop: CASSAGGNQPQHF. In DNA form, the CDR3 reads TGTGCCAGCAGTGCGGGCGGGAATCAGCCCCAGCATTTT.

This clone was counted once. CDR3 in amino acids: CASSPQTPGGLDGYTF. The CDR3 bases are TGTGCCAGCAGCCCTCAAACCCCCGGGGGCTTGGATGGCTACACCTTC. This chain joins TRBV7-9 and TRBJ1-2; D may be TRBD1 (6 bases). In germline, CDR1 is SEHNR, CDR2 FQNEAQ (reference sequence). V was pared by 5 bases and J by 6 bases, with 22 bases between. This CDR3 is 16 amino acids long.

The table lists this clone with a few counts. The CDR3 region has the DNA TGTGCCAGAGGGACCTTCCCGAACACTGAAGCTTTCTTT. Its protein product is CARGTFPNTEAFF. The rearrangement links TRBV2 to TRBJ1-1, with D possibly being TRBD1 (5 bases). V was shortened by 9 bases and J by 1 base, with 12 bases between the two germline ends. CDR1 SNHLY and CDR2 FYNNEI come from the germline V gene. The CDR3 sequence is 13 residues long.

J is TRBJ2-1 and V is TRBV5-1; TRBD2 agrees at 10 bases. The length of the CDR3 is 15 residues. Germline trimming cut 0 bases from V and 4 bases from J; bases unmatched to any gene: 1. From germline, CDR1 is SGHRS and CDR2 YFSETQ. CDR3 DNA sequence: TGCGCCAGCAGCTTGGCTAGCGGGAGATACAATGAGCAGTTCTTC. Its translation: CASSLASGRYNEQFF.

Here the CDR3 DNA reads TGTGCCAGCAGCGAGTTTAGCGGGGCGGAGACCCAGTACTTC. Amino acid sequence: CASSEFSGAETQYF. The chain employs TRBV9 and TRBJ2-5; 8 nucleotides match TRBD2. Germline V gene data show CDR1 as SGDLS and CDR2 as YYNGEE. With V trimmed by 3 bases and J by 5 bases, 6 bases remained unmatched. CDR3 length: 14 residues.

This sequence joins TRBV2 and TRBJ1-1, with 7 bases lining up with TRBD1. Per germline, CDR1 SNHLY and CDR2 FYNNEI. CDR3 size: 13 residues. V was clipped by 6 bases and J by 4 bases; unmatched bases: 5. In DNA, the CDR3 is TGTGCCAGCAGAAGGGACAGCCCCACTGAAGCTTTCTTT. Protein sequence: CASRRDSPTEAFF.

The gene calls are TRBV30 and TRBJ2-7, with D tentatively TRBD2 (5 bases). Germline CDR1 reads GTSNPN; CDR2 reads SVGIG (reference sequence). This CDR3 contains 13 residues. DNA for the CDR3: TGTGCTTCACGGGCCAACCCGCGGGACGAGCAGTACTTC. This encodes CASRANPRDEQYF.

V usage is TRBV5-4 and J usage is TRBJ1-2; D is undetermined. The V end was cut by 4 bases, the J end by 2 bases, with 15 bases between. From germline, CDR1 is SGHNT and CDR2 YYREEE (reference sequence). The CDR3 spans 15 residues. CDR3 bases: TGTGCCAGCAGCGGTCCCTCGGAGGTGAACTATGGCTACACCTTC. It is translated as CASSGPSEVNYGYTF.

The V call is TRBV2, the J call TRBJ1-1, with D uncertain. CDR3 size: 13 residues. With 6 bases removed from V and 1 base from J, the gap between germline ends came to 9 bases. Germline CDR1 and CDR2: SNHLY and FYNNEI. Here the CDR3 reads CASRTRENTEAFF. CDR3 nucleotides: TGTGCCAGCAGAACAAGAGAGAACACTGAAGCTTTCTTT.

In DNA, the CDR3 is TGTGCCTGGAATCCGGGACAGGGTAATGAGCAGTTCTTC. Translating gives CAWNPGQGNEQFF. The chain uses TRBV30 and TRBJ2-1; 9 bases line up with TRBD1. The V segment lost 4 bases and the J segment 7 bases; nucleotides outside the gene matches: 5. This CDR3 spans 13 amino acids. The V gene's germline CDR1 is GTSNPN and CDR2 SVGIG (reference sequence).

The V and J genes are TRBV11-2 and TRBJ1-3, with D unresolved. Germline V gene data show CDR1 as SGHAT and CDR2 as FQNNGV. The V end lost 1 base, the J end lost 2 bases, and 6 bases lay between the germline ends. The CDR3 is 14 residues long. In nucleotides, the CDR3 is TGTGCCAGCAGCTTAGGCGGGACTGGAAACACCATATATTTT. Translating gives CASSLGGTGNTIYF.

Here the CDR3 reads CASSPTGIYEQYF. CDR3 DNA sequence: TGCGCCAGCAGCCCTACAGGGATCTACGAGCAGTACTTC. This chain joins TRBV4-1 and TRBJ2-7, with TRBD1 as a possible D gene (6 bases). Trimming shortened V by 4 bases and J by 3 bases, and 10 bases separated the two germline ends. The CDR3 spans 13 residues. Germline assignment: CDR1 MGHRA and CDR2 YSYEKL.

The genes are TRBV7-8 and TRBJ1-1; no firm D call. This CDR3 is 14 amino acids long. The V end lost 1 base, the J end lost 7 bases, and 13 bases lay between the germline ends. The germline V gene has CDR1 SGHVS and CDR2 FQNEAQ. The CDR3 reads CASSLEPALSEAFF. DNA of the CDR3: TGTGCCAGCAGCTTAGAACCGGCCCTCAGTGAAGCTTTCTTT.